This T cell receptor (beta chain) appears in the sequencing data of a study of shared clonotypes between healthy human individuals. Whole-study context: Donors were two women and a few men aged 18 to 49. Whole-study findings and limits: A handful of donors had roughly 5% of their naive CD4 clonotypes in common.

Donors, healthy HIV-negative adults, lacked recent acute infections or vaccinations. Among the donors, all were Caucasian adults who lived in Nashville, Tennessee. The germline V and J ends were trimmed by 6 bases and 4 bases, with 16 bases remaining between them. This CDR3 is built from 15 residues. The germline V gene encodes CDR1 LNHDA and CDR2 SQIVND (reference sequence). Profiling relied on immunoSEQ multiplex PCR, and the TCRdb table lists in-frame clones only, not all of them. Of over a million clones in the sample, approximately 76% were seen once. Turning to this clone: Its antigen is unknown.

The origin of this receptor is a man younger than 35 in good health. The chain uses TRBV19 and TRBJ1-5; D unresolved. Sequenced input: memory CD4+ T cells sorted from blood. The sample's subset: CD45RA-negative fraction. The CDR3 region is CASRTYREGNQPQHF. In DNA, the CDR3 is TGTGCCAGTAGGACGTACCGAGAGGGAAATCAGCCCCAGCATTTT. Supplemented by reference TRBV19 and TRBJ1-5, the full variable domain reads DGGITQSPKYLFRKEGQNVTLSCEQNLNHDAMYWYRQDPGQGLRLIYYSQIVNDFQKGDIAEGYSVSREKKESFPLTVTSAQKNPTAFYLCASRTYREGNQPQHFGDGTRLSIL.